This TCR beta chain was recovered during a study of cytomegalovirus exposure and HLA in healthy donors. The study's findings and limits: TCR beta V segments were, for the most part, productive about 87% or about 30% of the time in an earlier analysis. Being indistinguishable, some V segments were excluded, TRBV6-2 and TRBV6-3 among them.

A single count supports this clone. Its antigen is unidentified. PCR involved 60 Vbeta and 13 Jbeta primers. Profiling relied on immunoSEQ multiplex PCR, and the TCRdb table lists in-frame clones only, not all of them. The sample has about 120,000 clones; over 60% are singletons. CDR3 size: 15 residues. Germline V gene sequence: CDR1 MNHEY, CDR2 SMNVEV (reference sequence). V lost 8 bases to trimming and J lost 5 bases, with 21 bases between them. The chain has TRBV27 and TRBJ1-1; possible D gene TRBD1, 6 bases. This receptor was identified in a woman aged 40 to 49 in good health and CMV-seropositive. Sequenced material: PBMCs. This CDR3 is CASRTTITGKTEAFF. Written as DNA, the CDR3 is TGTGCCAGCCGAACGACGATAACAGGGAAAACTGAAGCTTTCTTT.